These 28 T cell receptor beta chains originate from one sample sequenced in a study of T cell responses to AZD1222 COVID-19 vaccine. Measured with immunoSEQ multiplex PCR; TCRdb has only the in-frame clones, and not every one. The profile shows some 110,000 clones, 75% to 90% of them singletons. Source: peripheral blood, taken 28 days after the second AZD1222 dose. These receptors all stem from an adult who received the AZD1222 COVID-19 vaccine.

The chain links TRBV11-2 to TRBJ1-1; D possibly corresponds to TRBD1 (5 bases). Trimming shortened V by 3 bases and J by 1 base, and 9 bases separated the two germline ends. Germline V gene data show CDR1 as SGHAT and CDR2 as FQNNGV. The CDR3 runs 14 residues. The CDR3 DNA reads as TGTGCCAGCAGCTTTGGGGCCGGGAACACTGAAGCTTTCTTT. This encodes CASSFGAGNTEAFF.

The chain couples TRBV19 to TRBJ2-7, with 7 bases matching TRBD1. CDR1 is LNHDA and CDR2 is SQIVND in the germline V gene (reference sequence). This CDR3 has 14 residues. The junction had 4 bases not matched to a gene; V was cut back by 3 bases and J by 2 bases. DNA of the CDR3: TGTGCCAGTAGTATTGGGACAGAAGCCTACGAGCAGTACTTC. Its translation: CASSIGTEAYEQYF.

The chain is built from TRBV12-1 and TRBJ1-2; the table assigns TRBD1, which was not confirmed against the DNA. TRBV12-1 is a listed pseudogene. The CDR3 has 13 residues. This CDR3 reads CASSFDRAYGYTF. In DNA, the CDR3 is TGTGCCAGCAGCTTTGACAGAGCCTATGGCTACACCTTC.

The V gene is TRBV11-1, the J gene TRBJ2-7, with D uncertain. In germline, CDR1 is SGHAT, CDR2 FQDESV (reference sequence). This CDR3 has 14 residues. With 3 bases removed from V and 3 bases from J, the gap between germline ends came to 12 bases. The CDR3 sequence is CASSFSGPRYEQYF. CDR3 DNA: TGTGCCAGCAGCTTTTCCGGACCTCGCTACGAGCAGTACTTC.

The CDR3, as DNA: TGTGCCTGGAGTCCCCAGAGGTTCGAGGGCTACGAGCAGTACTTC. Its protein is CAWSPQRFEGYEQYF. V and J are TRBV30 and TRBJ2-7, with D perhaps matching TRBD2 (5 bases). Deletions cut 2 bases from V and 3 bases from J, with 17 bases between. The CDR3 sequence is 15 residues long. Germline CDR1 GTSNPN, CDR2 SVGIG (reference sequence).

The chain has TRBV10-3 and TRBJ2-7; tentatively, D is TRBD1 (6 bases). Trimming removed 8 bases at V and 2 bases at J, with 13 bases between. Germline V gives CDR1 ENHRY, CDR2 SYGVKD. The CDR3 consists of 13 residues. This CDR3 is CAIRHRVAYEQYF. For the CDR3, the DNA is TGTGCCATCCGTCACAGGGTCGCCTACGAGCAGTACTTC.

The CDR3 DNA reads as TGTGCCAGCAGCTTGCCCGGTGGATCCTACGAGCAGTACTTC. As protein: CASSLPGGSYEQYF. The chain is built from TRBV5-4 and TRBJ2-7; D call uncertain. The length of the CDR3 is 14 residues. Trimming left V 1 base short and J 1 base short, with 9 bases between. Germline assignment: CDR1 SGHNT and CDR2 YYREEE (reference sequence).

The V and J genes are TRBV14 and TRBJ1-1; 11 bases are a match to TRBD1. V lost 0 bases, J lost 1 base, and 7 bases stayed unmatched. The CDR3 length is 18 residues. Germline V CDR1 and CDR2: SGHDN, FVKESK. CDR3 DNA sequence: TGTGCCAGCAGCCAAGATCTCTACGGACAGGGGGCGAACACTGAAGCTTTCTTT. It is translated as CASSQDLYGQGANTEAFF.

The chain combines TRBV19 with TRBJ1-1; D perhaps matches TRBD1 (5 bases). Trimming took off 5 bases at V and 3 bases at J, with 19 bases between the two ends. From germline, CDR1 is LNHDA and CDR2 SQIVND (reference sequence). CDR3 length equals 16 residues. DNA of the CDR3: TGTGCCAGTAGTGGGGGGACCGCGGTTTTACACACTGAAGCTTTCTTT. This translates into CASSGGTAVLHTEAFF.

The rearrangement uses TRBV28 and TRBJ1-5; D ambiguous. Germline V gene lookup returns CDR1 MDHEN and CDR2 SYDVKM. V lost 5 bases to trimming and J lost 10 bases, with 12 bases between them. CDR3 length: 12 residues. CDR3 sequence (DNA): TGTGCCAGCAGTATTCTAAAGTTACCCCAGCATTTT. Translating it yields CASSILKLPQHF.

This clone was picked up one time. This chain uses TRBV6-5 with TRBJ2-2; 7 bases align to TRBD2. The CDR3 covers 14 residues. The germline gives CDR1 MNHEY, CDR2 SVGAGI. V shed 2 bases and J 5 bases; nucleotides not matched to a gene: 2. CDR3 amino acids: CASSYRGETGELFF. The CDR3 DNA follows: TGTGCCAGCAGTTACCGGGGGGAGACCGGGGAGCTGTTTTTT.

The rearrangement joins TRBV5-1 to TRBJ2-3, with 11 positions matching TRBD2. The CDR3 is made up of 15 amino acids. After removal of 4 bases from V and 6 bases from J, the junction contained 7 bases not matched to a gene. CDR1 and CDR2 from the germline V gene are SGHRS and YFSETQ. The CDR3 sequence: CASSVSGGAGDTQYF. CDR3 DNA sequence: TGCGCCAGCAGCGTTAGCGGGGGGGCCGGGGATACGCAGTATTTT. The entire variable domain, with the rest obtained from reference TRBV5-1 and TRBJ2-3, is as follows: KAGVTQTPRYLIKTRGQQVTLSCSPISGHRSVSWYQQTPGQGLQFLFEYFSETQRNKGNFPGRFSGRQFSNSRSEMNVSTLELGDSALYLCASSVSGGAGDTQYFGPGTRLTVL.

The chain combines TRBV7-9 with TRBJ2-2, with 7 bases identical to TRBD1. The CDR3 extends over 14 amino acids. CDR1 SEHNR and CDR2 FQNEAQ come from the germline V gene (reference sequence). The V and J ends lost 3 bases and 4 bases, in that order; junction bases with no gene match: 2. The CDR3 loop is CASSLTGTTGELFF. CDR3 bases: TGTGCCAGCAGCTTGACAGGGACCACCGGGGAGCTGTTTTTT.

The chain carries TRBV6-1 and TRBJ1-2; 8 bases are a match to TRBD1. V gave up 3 bases and J gave up 4 bases; unmatched junction bases: 13. This CDR3 has 17 amino acids. CDR1 and CDR2 from the germline V gene are MNHNS and SASEGT. CDR3 sequence: CASSEVGDRTLPYGYTF. In nucleotides, the CDR3 is TGTGCCAGCAGTGAGGTCGGGGACAGGACCCTCCCCTATGGCTACACCTTC.

This clone has a handful of counts. This chain joins TRBV7-9 and TRBJ2-7; 8 bases fit TRBD2. V shed 5 bases, J shed 2 bases, and the junction held 8 bases outside the gene matches. Germline V gives CDR1 SEHNR, CDR2 FQNEAQ (reference sequence). The CDR3 contains 15 residues. The CDR3 sequence: CASSPGRGGTYEQYF. DNA of the CDR3: TGTGCCAGCAGCCCAGGCCGCGGGGGGACCTACGAGCAGTACTTC.

V usage is TRBV12-3 or TRBV12-4 and J usage is TRBJ2-5; D ambiguous. The CDR3 spans 11 residues. Trimming took 6 bases from V and 5 from J, leaving 7 bases between them. The CDR3 DNA follows: TGTGCCAGCAGCCCTTGGGAGACCCAGTACTTC. This gives the protein CASSPWETQYF.

The table lists this clone with a count of one. This sequence joins TRBV5-1 and TRBJ1-3, with TRBD1 matching over 9 bases. The V segment lost 2 bases and the J segment 4 bases; nucleotides outside the gene matches: 10. CDR1 SGHRS and CDR2 YFSETQ come from the germline V gene. This CDR3 has 17 residues. DNA of the CDR3: TGCGCCAGCAGCTTAGGACAGGGGCACACCCCGGGAAACACCATATATTTT. Its protein product is CASSLGQGHTPGNTIYF. The full variable domain, with the rest looked up from reference TRBV5-1 and TRBJ1-3, is KAGVTQTPRYLIKTRGQQVTLSCSPISGHRSVSWYQQTPGQGLQFLFEYFSETQRNKGNFPGRFSGRQFSNSRSEMNVSTLELGDSALYLCASSLGQGHTPGNTIYFGEGSWLTVV.

The rearrangement joins TRBV29-1 to TRBJ2-1; D is undetermined. V was pared by 6 bases and J by 2 bases, with 11 bases between. CDR3 length: 13 residues. Per germline, CDR1 SQVTM and CDR2 ANQGSEA. The CDR3 DNA reads as TGCAGCGTGGATGATACAGCCTACAATGAGCAGTTCTTC. This translates into CSVDDTAYNEQFF.

The gene calls are TRBV30 and TRBJ1-5; D gene uncertain. This CDR3 region has 13 residues. V was pared by 0 bases and J by 9 bases, with 12 bases between. Germline V gene data show CDR1 as GTSNPN and CDR2 as SVGIG (reference sequence). CDR3 loop: CAWSVGNQGPQHF. The CDR3 DNA reads as TGTGCCTGGAGTGTAGGGAACCAAGGGCCCCAGCATTTT.

This chain uses TRBV4-3 with TRBJ1-5; 7 bases fit TRBD1. Germline V gene data show CDR1 as LGHNA and CDR2 as YSLEER. The CDR3 has 15 amino acids. V lost 3 bases, J lost 0 bases, and 2 bases stayed unmatched. CDR3 in amino acids: CASSHDRDSNQPQHF. The CDR3 bases are TGCGCCAGCAGCCACGACAGGGATAGCAATCAGCCCCAGCATTTT.

The chain combines TRBV6-5 with TRBJ1-1, with D possibly matching TRBD1 (5 bases). V dropped 6 bases and J dropped 1 base, with 12 bases sitting between them. This CDR3 has 14 amino acids. CDR1 MNHEY and CDR2 SVGAGI come from the germline V gene. CDR3 coding DNA: TGTGCCAGCAGCACCGGGACGGAGAACACTGAAGCTTTCTTT. It is translated as CASSTGTENTEAFF.

The V gene is TRBV29-1, the J gene TRBJ1-5; the D is unclear. This CDR3 spans 12 amino acids. The germline V gene has CDR1 SQVTM and CDR2 ANQGSEA. V was cut by 1 base and J by 5 bases, with 6 bases left in between. The DNA for the CDR3 is TGCAGCGTTGAAGGGGTTGATCAGCCCCAGCATTTT. As protein: CSVEGVDQPQHF. Together with reference TRBV29-1 and TRBJ1-5, the CDR3 gives the full variable domain: SAVISQKPSRDICQRGTSLTIQCQVDSQVTMMFWYRQQPGQSLTLIATANQGSEATYESGFVIDKFPISRPNLTFSTLTVSNMSPEDSSIYLCSVEGVDQPQHFGDGTRLSIL.

The gene calls are TRBV25-1 and TRBJ1-2; D gene uncertain. Germline values: CDR1 MGHDK, CDR2 SYGVNS. V was trimmed by 6 bases and J by 7 bases, leaving 18 bases between them. This CDR3 contains 14 residues. The CDR3 bases are TGTGCCAGCAGCGATAAAAGACAATCTATTGGCTACACCTTC. Amino acids: CASSDKRQSIGYTF.

V and J are TRBV7-2 and TRBJ2-3; no reliable D call. The V end was cut by 0 bases, the J end by 1 base, with 5 bases between. This CDR3 is built from 14 residues. Germline loops: CDR1 SGHTA, CDR2 FQGNSA. CDR3 protein: CASSLAQGTDTQYF. CDR3 coding DNA: TGTGCCAGCAGCTTAGCGCAGGGCACAGATACGCAGTATTTT. Together with reference TRBV7-2 and TRBJ2-3, the CDR3 gives the full variable domain: GAGVSQSPSNKVTEKGKDVELRCDPISGHTALYWYRQSLGQGLEFLIYFQGNSAPDKSGLPSDRFSAERTGGSVSTLTIQRTQQEDSAVYLCASSLAQGTDTQYFGPGTRLTVL.

V and J are TRBV30 and TRBJ1-2; 7 bases are a match to TRBD1. The J segment lost 4 bases and the V segment lost 1 base, leaving 9 bases of the junction unmatched. Looked up from germline, CDR1 is GTSNPN and CDR2 is SVGIG (reference sequence). The CDR3 spans 15 residues. CDR3 residues: CAWSDRGQGSYGYTF. The CDR3, as DNA: TGTGCCTGGAGTGATAGGGGGCAAGGTAGCTATGGCTACACCTTC.

The rearrangement uses TRBV5-6 and TRBJ1-1; D is possibly TRBD1 (5 bases). Per the germline V gene, CDR1 is SGHDT and CDR2 is YYEEEE. V was cut by 5 bases and J by 5 bases, with 19 bases left in between. CDR3 length equals 15 residues. CDR3 loop: CASSQHDGAPTEAFF. The CDR3 nucleotides read TGTGCCAGCAGTCAACATGACGGGGCGCCTACTGAAGCTTTCTTT. The whole variable domain, filled in from reference TRBV5-6 and TRBJ1-1, reads DAGVTQSPTHLIKTRGQQVTLRCSPKSGHDTVSWYQQALGQGPQFIFQYYEEEERQRGNFPDRFSGHQFPNYSSELNVNALLLGDSALYLCASSQHDGAPTEAFFGQGTRLTVV.

The chain has TRBV7-8 and TRBJ2-7, with 11 bases matching TRBD1. V gave up 4 bases and J gave up 2 bases; unmatched junction bases: 10. Germline values: CDR1 SGHVS, CDR2 FQNEAQ. The CDR3 is made up of 17 amino acids. The CDR3 nucleotides read TGTGCCAGCAGCTCCCCCGAGGGGGACAGGGGGGCCTACGAGCAGTACTTC. Protein product: CASSSPEGDRGAYEQYF.

This chain joins TRBV7-8 and TRBJ2-1, with TRBD2 matching over 8 bases. The V segment lost 5 bases and the J segment 10 bases; nucleotides outside the gene matches: 10. The CDR3 runs 14 residues. Germline CDR1 SGHVS, CDR2 FQNEAQ. CDR3 residues: CASSEGYRGGEQFF. The CDR3 region has the DNA TGTGCCAGCAGCGAGGGCTACCGGGGGGGAGAGCAGTTCTTC.